Listed below are T cell receptor beta chains from one sample, sequenced in a study of beta chain features in type 1 diabetes. Clones were read by immunoSEQ multiplex PCR, and TCRdb kept only the in-frame ones, dropping some. The sample holds approximately 300,000 clones, 11% seen once. What was sequenced was naive CD4+ T cells from blood. Source of these receptors: a woman aged 25 to 39 in good health. Both conserved end residues are part of each CDR3.

V gene,J gene,CDR3 protein
TRBV25-1,TRBJ2-5,CASSDPTGLGETQYF
TRBV10-3,TRBJ1-1,CAISERSTEAFF
TRBV5-1,TRBJ2-7,CASSLERGAAYEQYF
TRBV28,TRBJ2-7,CASSAGQGIYEQYF
TRBV7-9,TRBJ1-3,CASSSTDREGNTIYF
TRBV25-1,TRBJ1-1,CASSWSSNTEAFF
TRBV7-2,TRBJ2-1,CASSSGLAGVHEQFF
TRBV14,TRBJ2-3,CASSTRGGTDTQYF
TRBV28,TRBJ2-7,CASSSPGTAAYKQYF
TRBV19,TRBJ2-5,CASSISQGTWETQYF
TRBV11-2,TRBJ2-1,CASSLGLAEYNEQFF
TRBV6-1,TRBJ2-1,CASSEMIAGDNEQFF
TRBV5-1,TRBJ2-7,CASSLDMYEQYF
TRBV11-2,TRBJ2-3,CASSLLLAGANTDTQYF
TRBV18,TRBJ1-2,CASSPGEGFTDGYTF
TRBV27,TRBJ1-3,CASKGQGTLSGNTIYF
TRBV7-2,TRBJ2-7,CASSWKTGATYEQYF
TRBV28,TRBJ1-1,CASSLAGGSTEAFF
TRBV25-1,TRBJ2-5,CASTAEETQYF
TRBV29-1,TRBJ2-3,CSVDSGDTQYF
TRBV6-5,TRBJ2-7,CASMGGAYEQYF
TRBV9,TRBJ1-3,CASSPRTEHRGNTIYF
TRBV6-6,TRBJ1-1,CASSPEEDTEAFF
TRBV19,TRBJ1-1,CASSSDRRNTEAFF
TRBV19,TRBJ1-2,CASSITDYGYTF
TRBV7-3,TRBJ2-1,CASSEILAGYNEQFF
TRBV9,TRBJ2-1,CASSGNRASSSYNEQFF
TRBV7-3,TRBJ2-3,CASSPRTGAADTQYF
TRBV27,TRBJ2-1,CASSRTPEGYNEQFF
TRBV9,TRBJ2-1,CASSSRRGELAYNEQFF
TRBV30,TRBJ2-1,CAWTVGTSRSNEQFF
TRBV7-2,TRBJ2-1,CASSSGTSVGEQFF
TRBV5-1,TRBJ2-5,CASSLAGAETQYF
TRBV7-3,TRBJ2-6,CASSLTGAGANVLTF
TRBV7-2,TRBJ2-1,CASSMEASSYNEQFF
TRBV7-9,TRBJ2-7,CASRGQGSSYEQYF
TRBV29-1,TRBJ1-1,CSVDRNSLNTEAFF
TRBV4-3,TRBJ2-7,CASSQDTTLSTYEQYF
TRBV28,TRBJ1-1,CASNLKGGARQAFF
TRBV29-1,TRBJ2-7,CSVGQGAYEQYF
TRBV2,TRBJ1-5,CASSLEGQINQPQHF
TRBV18,TRBJ1-1,CASSPIGTGNTEAFF
TRBV18,TRBJ2-1,CASSPWTSGSGNEQFF
TRBV9,TRBJ2-2,CASSFSGTNTGELFF
TRBV7-9,TRBJ1-5,CASSLPDQPQHF
TRBV10-3,TRBJ1-2,CAIKRDSDYGYTF
TRBV27,TRBJ2-2,CAISRTGNTGELFF
TRBV5-4,TRBJ2-1,CASSQRQGPYNEQFF
TRBV29-1,TRBJ2-1,CSVDGSLAGGMPEQFF
TRBV5-1,TRBJ2-2,CASSLVLAGNGELFF
TRBV9,TRBJ1-1,CASSPQLVRGMGTEAFF
TRBV7-9,TRBJ1-1,CASSFGGEAFF
TRBV5-1,TRBJ2-1,CASSLVLAGAEQFF
TRBV5-1,TRBJ2-5,CASSPGAGRETQYF